The present T cell receptor beta chain was sequenced within a study of CD8+ T cells in alopecia areata. A few counts support this clone. Reverse transcription of extracted RNA yielded cDNA, which provided the sequencing template. Method: immunoSEQ multiplex PCR; TCRdb's copy keeps in-frame clones and lacks some. The data contain 100,000 to 150,000 clones, roughly 61% of them seen just once; the ten biggest clones take up 3.5% to 5.5%. Sequenced here: CD4+ T cells sorted from blood, sampled at week 0. The sequence was collected from a human donor with alopecia areata.

The CDR3 sequence is CATSRDGIGSSTDTQYF. The DNA for the CDR3 is TGTGCCACCAGCAGAGATGGAATCGGCTCTAGCACAGATACGCAGTATTTT. The V and J genes are TRBV15 and TRBJ2-3; the D is unclear. Germline V gene lookup returns CDR1 LNHNV and CDR2 YYDKDF (reference sequence). The CDR3 runs to 17 residues. V gave up 0 bases and J gave up 0 bases, with 13 bases separating them.